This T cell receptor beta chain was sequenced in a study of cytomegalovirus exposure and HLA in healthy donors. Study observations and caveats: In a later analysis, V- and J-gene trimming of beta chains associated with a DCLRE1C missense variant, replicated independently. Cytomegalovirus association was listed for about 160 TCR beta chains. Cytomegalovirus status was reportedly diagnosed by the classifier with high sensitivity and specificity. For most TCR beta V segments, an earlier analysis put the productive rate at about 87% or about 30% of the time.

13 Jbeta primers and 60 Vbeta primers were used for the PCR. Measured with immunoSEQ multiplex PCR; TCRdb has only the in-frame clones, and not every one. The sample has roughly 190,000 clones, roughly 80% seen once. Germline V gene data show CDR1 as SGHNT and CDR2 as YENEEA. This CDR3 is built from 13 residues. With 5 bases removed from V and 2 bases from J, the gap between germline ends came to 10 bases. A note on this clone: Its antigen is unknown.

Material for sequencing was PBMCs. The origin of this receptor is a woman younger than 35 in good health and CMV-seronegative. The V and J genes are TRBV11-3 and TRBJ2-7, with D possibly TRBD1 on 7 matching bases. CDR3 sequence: CASSPGGTYEQYV. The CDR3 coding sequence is TGTGCCAGCAGCCCAGGGGGGACCTACGAGCAGTACGTC.